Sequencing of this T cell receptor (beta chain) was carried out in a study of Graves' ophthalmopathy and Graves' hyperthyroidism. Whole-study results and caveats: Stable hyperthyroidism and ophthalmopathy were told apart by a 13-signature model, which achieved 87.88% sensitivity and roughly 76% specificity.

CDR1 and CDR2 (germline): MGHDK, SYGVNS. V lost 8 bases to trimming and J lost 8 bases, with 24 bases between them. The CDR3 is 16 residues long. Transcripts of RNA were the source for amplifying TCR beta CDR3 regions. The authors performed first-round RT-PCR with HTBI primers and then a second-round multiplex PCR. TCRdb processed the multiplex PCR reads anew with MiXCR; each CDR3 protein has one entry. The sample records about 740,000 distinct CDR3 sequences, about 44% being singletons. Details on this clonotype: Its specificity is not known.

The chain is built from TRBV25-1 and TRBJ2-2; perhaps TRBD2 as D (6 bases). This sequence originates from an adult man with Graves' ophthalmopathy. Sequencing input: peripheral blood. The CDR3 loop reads CASSPPGVPRSGELFF. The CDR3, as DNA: TGTGCCAGCTCACCACCGGGGGTACCGCGATCGGGGGAGCTGTTTTTT.